Shown below are 10 T cell receptor beta chains from a single sample sequenced in a study of shared clonotypes between healthy human individuals. Only in-frame clones appear in the TCRdb table, and some are missing; sequencing was by immunoSEQ multiplex PCR. The sample includes about 2.2 million clones, 85% to 95% of them seen just once. In the naive CD8 group, cells lacked CD45RO and were positively selected for CCR7, so terminally differentiated effector memory CD45RA+ cells were left out. Sequenced input: naive CD8+ T cells from PBMCs. Receptors originate from a man younger than 30 in good health. Some clones in this sample may be carry-over from other donors' samples.

The chain couples TRBV7-9 to TRBJ1-1, with D unclear. This CDR3 has 11 residues. Germline CDR1 and CDR2: SEHNR and FQNEAQ (reference sequence). V dropped 11 bases and J dropped 1 base, with 8 bases sitting between them. DNA for the CDR3: TGTGCCGTTTACCCGAACACTGAAGCTTTCTTT. Translating it yields CAVYPNTEAFF. Filled out from reference TRBV7-9 and TRBJ1-1, the complete variable domain reads DTGVSQNPRHKITKRGQNVTFRCDPISEHNRLYWYRQTLGQGPEFLTYFQNEAQLEKSRLLSDRFSAERPKGSFSTLEIQRTEQGDSAMYLCAVYPNTEAFFGQGTRLTVV.

On this clone: This sample includes further DNA sequences coding for the same CDR3. V is TRBV4-1 and J is TRBJ2-1, with 7 positions matching TRBD1. Germline V gives CDR1 MGHRA, CDR2 YSYEKL. V was pared by 2 bases and J by 2 bases, with 3 bases of the junction left unmatched. The CDR3 spans 15 residues. CDR3 DNA: TGCGCCAGCAGCCAAATAGGGACAGCCTACAATGAGCAGTTCTTC. As protein: CASSQIGTAYNEQFF.

J is TRBJ2-2 and V is TRBV29-1, with TRBD1 matching 12 bases. This CDR3 is 15 amino acids long. Germline assignment: CDR1 SQVTM and CDR2 ANQGSEA. V lost 7 bases and J lost 6; bases outside the gene matches: 9. The CDR3 sequence: CSAYTRDRGPGELFF. The CDR3 coding sequence is TGCAGCGCCTATACCCGGGACAGGGGGCCCGGGGAGCTGTTTTTT.

The J gene is TRBJ1-5, the V gene TRBV12-5, with TRBD1 matching 9 bases. CDR1 and CDR2 from the germline V gene are LGHNT and FRNRAP. The V segment lost 0 bases and the J segment 1 base; nucleotides outside the gene matches: 7. The CDR3 extends over 18 amino acids. Here the CDR3 DNA reads TGTGCTAGTGGTTTGGTTGGACAGGGGAAGGCGAGCAATCAGCCCCAGCATTTT. This gives the protein CASGLVGQGKASNQPQHF. The full variable domain, in which reference TRBV12-5 and TRBJ1-5 provide the parts outside the CDR3, is DARVTQTPRHKVTEMGQEVTMRCQPILGHNTVFWYRQTMMQGLELLAYFRNRAPLDDSGMPKDRFSAEMPDATLATLKIQPSEPRDSAVYFCASGLVGQGKASNQPQHFGDGTRLSIL.

The chain joins TRBV19 to TRBJ1-1; TRBD1 is a possible D gene (6 bases). The CDR3 totals 14 residues. Germline lookup yields CDR1 LNHDA and CDR2 SQIVND (reference sequence). V gave up 4 bases and J gave up 0 bases, with 9 bases separating them. CDR3 coding DNA: TGTGCCAGTAGTACAACAGGGTTGAACACTGAAGCTTTCTTT. Amino acids: CASSTTGLNTEAFF.

The chain couples TRBV20-1 to TRBJ2-7, with a tentative D call TRBD2 (5 bases). The V gene's germline CDR1 is DFQATT and CDR2 SNEGSKA (reference sequence). V lost 5 bases to trimming and J lost 5 bases, with 7 bases between them. The CDR3 extends over 10 amino acids. CDR3 nucleotides: TGCAGTGCTGGGAGTCACGAGCAGTACTTC. This codes for CSAGSHEQYF.

The chain combines TRBV4-1 with TRBJ1-5, with a tentative D call TRBD1 (5 bases). The CDR3 is made up of 15 amino acids. Germline V gene data show CDR1 as MGHRA and CDR2 as YSYEKL. Trimming pared 1 base from V and 5 bases from J, leaving 12 bases between. CDR3 protein: CASSQVSGGHQPQHF. As DNA, the CDR3 is TGCGCCAGCAGCCAAGTCTCGGGGGGACATCAGCCCCAGCATTTT.

The chain couples TRBV5-1 to TRBJ2-1; no clear D gene. V was clipped by 0 bases and J by 15 bases, with 13 bases between them. Germline V gene data show CDR1 as SGHRS and CDR2 as YFSETQ. The CDR3 consists of 12 residues. The CDR3 sequence is CASSLGLMEWFF. The CDR3 DNA follows: TGCGCCAGCAGCTTGGGGCTAATGGAGTGGTTCTTC.

There are a few counts of this clone. J is TRBJ1-2 and V is TRBV6-1, with D unclear. The V gene lost 3 bases and the J gene lost 7 bases, with 0 bases spanning the gap. Germline V gives CDR1 MNHNS, CDR2 SASEGT. CDR3 length: 9 amino acids. The CDR3 region has the DNA TGTGCCAGCAGTGATGGCTACACCTTC. Protein sequence: CASSDGYTF.

This clone has more than one count but fewer than ten. Distinct nucleotide sequences in the sample also encode this CDR3. The rearrangement joins TRBV5-1 to TRBJ2-7; D is perhaps TRBD1 or TRBD2 (5 bases each). Trimming cost V 0 bases and J 2 bases, with 6 bases left between them. The CDR3 length is 13 residues. Germline V gene sequence: CDR1 SGHRS, CDR2 YFSETQ. The CDR3 loop reads CASSLGGPYEQYF. In nucleotides, the CDR3 is TGCGCCAGCAGCTTGGGGGGACCCTACGAGCAGTACTTC.